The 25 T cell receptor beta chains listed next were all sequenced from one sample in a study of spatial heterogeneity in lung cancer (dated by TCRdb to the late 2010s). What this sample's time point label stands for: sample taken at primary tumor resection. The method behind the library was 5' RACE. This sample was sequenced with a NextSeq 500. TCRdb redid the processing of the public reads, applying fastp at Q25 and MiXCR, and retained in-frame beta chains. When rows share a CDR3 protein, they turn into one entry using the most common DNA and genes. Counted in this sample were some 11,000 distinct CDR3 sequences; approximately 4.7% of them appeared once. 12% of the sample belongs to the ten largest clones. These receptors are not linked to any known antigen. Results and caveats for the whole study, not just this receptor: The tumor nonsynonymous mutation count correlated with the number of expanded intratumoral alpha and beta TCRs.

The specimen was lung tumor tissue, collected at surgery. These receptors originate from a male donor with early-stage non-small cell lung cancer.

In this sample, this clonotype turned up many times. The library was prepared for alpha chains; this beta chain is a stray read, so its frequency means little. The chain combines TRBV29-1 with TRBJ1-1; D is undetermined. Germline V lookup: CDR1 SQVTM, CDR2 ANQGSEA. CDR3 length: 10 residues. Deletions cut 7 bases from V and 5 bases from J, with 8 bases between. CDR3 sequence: CSAGTTEAFF. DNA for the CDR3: TGCAGCGCCGGTACGACTGAAGCTTTCTTT.

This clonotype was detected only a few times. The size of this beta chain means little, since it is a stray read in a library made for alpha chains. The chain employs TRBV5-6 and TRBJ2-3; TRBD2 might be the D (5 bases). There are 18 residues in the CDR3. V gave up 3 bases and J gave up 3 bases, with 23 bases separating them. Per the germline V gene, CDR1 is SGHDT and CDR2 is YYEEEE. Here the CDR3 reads CASSSSARARRWTDTQYF. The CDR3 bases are TGTGCCAGCAGCTCCTCCGCGAGGGCTCGTCGGTGGACAGATACGCAGTATTTT.

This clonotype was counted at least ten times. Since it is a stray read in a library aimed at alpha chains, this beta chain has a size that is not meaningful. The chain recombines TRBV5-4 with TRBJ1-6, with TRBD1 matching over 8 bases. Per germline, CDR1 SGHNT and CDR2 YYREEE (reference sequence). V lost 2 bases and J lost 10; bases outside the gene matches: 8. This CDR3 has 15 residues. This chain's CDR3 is CASSFDRGKGSPLHF. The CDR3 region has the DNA TGTGCCAGCAGCTTTGACAGGGGTAAAGGATCACCCCTCCACTTT. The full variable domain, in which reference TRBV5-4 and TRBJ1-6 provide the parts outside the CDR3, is ETGVTQSPTHLIKTRGQQVTLRCSSQSGHNTVSWYQQALGQGPQFIFQYYREEENGRGNFPPRFSGLQFPNYSSELNVNALELDDSALYLCASSFDRGKGSPLHFGNGTRLTVT.

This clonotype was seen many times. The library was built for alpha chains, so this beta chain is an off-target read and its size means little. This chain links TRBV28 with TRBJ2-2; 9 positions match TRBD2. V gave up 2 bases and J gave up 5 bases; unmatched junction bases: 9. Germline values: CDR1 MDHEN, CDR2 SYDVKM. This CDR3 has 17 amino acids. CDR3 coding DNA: TGTGCCAGCAGTTTAATTGGCGGGAGGGCCGGGACCGGGGAGCTGTTTTTT. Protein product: CASSLIGGRAGTGELFF.

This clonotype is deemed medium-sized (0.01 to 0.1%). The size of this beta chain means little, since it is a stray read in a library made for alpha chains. The CDR3 sequence is CSVGASNNEQFF. CDR3 in DNA: TGCAGCGTTGGTGCTAGCAACAATGAGCAGTTCTTC. The genes are TRBV29-1 and TRBJ2-1; D might be TRBD2 (5 bases). The CDR3 contains 12 residues. V dropped 4 bases and J dropped 5 bases, with 9 bases sitting between them. Germline assignment: CDR1 SQVTM and CDR2 ANQGSEA.

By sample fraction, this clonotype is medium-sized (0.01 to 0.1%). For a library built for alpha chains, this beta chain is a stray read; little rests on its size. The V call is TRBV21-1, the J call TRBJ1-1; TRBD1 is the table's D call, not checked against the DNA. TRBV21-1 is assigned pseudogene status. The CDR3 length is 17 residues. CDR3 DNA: TGTGCCAGCAGCAAAGCGCTTAAGGGGGCCGGAGTGGATCAAGCTTTCTTT. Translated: CASSKALKGAGVDQAFF.

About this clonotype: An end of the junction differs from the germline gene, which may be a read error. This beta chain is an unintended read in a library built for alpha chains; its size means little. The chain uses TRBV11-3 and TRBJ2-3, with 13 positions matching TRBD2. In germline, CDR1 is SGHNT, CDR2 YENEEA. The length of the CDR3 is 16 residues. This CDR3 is CPSSPRLAGGADTQYF. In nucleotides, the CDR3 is TGTCCCAGCAGCCCCAGACTAGCGGGAGGCGCAGATACGCAGTATTTT.

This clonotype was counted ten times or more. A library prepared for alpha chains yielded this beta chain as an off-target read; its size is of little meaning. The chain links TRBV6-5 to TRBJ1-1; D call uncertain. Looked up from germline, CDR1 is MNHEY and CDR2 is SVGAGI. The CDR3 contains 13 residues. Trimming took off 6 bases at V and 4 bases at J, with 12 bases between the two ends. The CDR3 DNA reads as TGTGCCAGCAGCCTATGGAAGGGCACTGAAGCTTTCTTT. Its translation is CASSLWKGTEAFF.

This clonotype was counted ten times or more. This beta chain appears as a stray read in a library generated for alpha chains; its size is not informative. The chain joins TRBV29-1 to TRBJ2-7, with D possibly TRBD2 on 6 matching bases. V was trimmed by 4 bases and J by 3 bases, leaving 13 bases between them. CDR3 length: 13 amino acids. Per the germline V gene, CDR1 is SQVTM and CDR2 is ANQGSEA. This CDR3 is CSVVGGGSYEQYF. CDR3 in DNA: TGCAGCGTTGTCGGGGGTGGAAGCTACGAGCAGTACTTC.

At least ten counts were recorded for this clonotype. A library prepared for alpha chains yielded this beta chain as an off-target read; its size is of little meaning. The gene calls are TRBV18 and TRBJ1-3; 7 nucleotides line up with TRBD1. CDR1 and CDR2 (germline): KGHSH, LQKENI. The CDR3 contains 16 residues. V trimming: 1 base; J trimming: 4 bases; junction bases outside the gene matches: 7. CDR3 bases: TGTGCCAGCTCACCACGAGGGCAGGGGGAAGGAAACACCATATATTTT. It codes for CASSPRGQGEGNTIYF.

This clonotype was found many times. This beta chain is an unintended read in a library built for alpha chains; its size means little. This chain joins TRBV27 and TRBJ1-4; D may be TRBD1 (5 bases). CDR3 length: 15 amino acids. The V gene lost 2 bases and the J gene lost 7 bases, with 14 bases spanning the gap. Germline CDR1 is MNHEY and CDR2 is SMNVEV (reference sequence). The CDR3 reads CASSLRGLQGEKLFF. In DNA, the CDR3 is TGTGCCAGCAGTTTAAGGGGACTTCAGGGTGAAAAACTGTTTTTT. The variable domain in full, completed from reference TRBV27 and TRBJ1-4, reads EAQVTQNPRYLITVTGKKLTVTCSQNMNHEYMSWYRQDPGLGLRQIYYSMNVEVTDKGDVPEGYKVSRKEKRNFPLILESPSPNQTSLYFCASSLRGLQGEKLFFGSGTQLSVL.

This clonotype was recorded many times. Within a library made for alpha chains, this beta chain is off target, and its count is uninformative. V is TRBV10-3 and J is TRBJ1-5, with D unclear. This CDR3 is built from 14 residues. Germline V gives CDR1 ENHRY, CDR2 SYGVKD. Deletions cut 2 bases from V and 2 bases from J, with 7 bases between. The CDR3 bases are TGTGCCATCAGTGAGGCCCAGGGCAATCAGCCCCAGCATTTT. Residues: CAISEAQGNQPQHF.

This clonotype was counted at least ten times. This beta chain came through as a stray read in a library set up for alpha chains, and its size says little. CDR3 region: CSVLTGGSSYEQYF. The CDR3 DNA reads as TGCAGCGTCTTAACAGGGGGCAGCTCCTACGAGCAGTACTTC. V gene TRBV29-1 combines with J gene TRBJ2-7; 9 bases are shared with TRBD1. The germline V gene encodes CDR1 SQVTM and CDR2 ANQGSEA. This CDR3 has 14 amino acids. J was trimmed by 0 bases and V by 6 bases; bases with no gene match: 6.

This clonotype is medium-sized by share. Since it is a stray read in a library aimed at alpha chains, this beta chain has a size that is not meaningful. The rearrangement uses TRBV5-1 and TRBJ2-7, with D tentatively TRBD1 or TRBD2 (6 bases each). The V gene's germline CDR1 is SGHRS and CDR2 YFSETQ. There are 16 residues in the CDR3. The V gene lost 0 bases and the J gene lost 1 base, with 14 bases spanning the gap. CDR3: CASSLEGGTGSYEQYF. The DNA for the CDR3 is TGCGCCAGCAGCTTGGAAGGGGGGACGGGATCCTACGAGCAGTACTTC.

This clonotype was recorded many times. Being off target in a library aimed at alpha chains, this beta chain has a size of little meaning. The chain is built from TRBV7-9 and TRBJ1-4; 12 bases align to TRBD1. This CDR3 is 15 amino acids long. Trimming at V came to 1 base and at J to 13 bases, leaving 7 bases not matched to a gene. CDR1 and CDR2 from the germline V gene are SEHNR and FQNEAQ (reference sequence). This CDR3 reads CASSLGGTGGRGLFF. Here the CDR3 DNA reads TGTGCCAGCAGCTTAGGCGGGACAGGGGGCCGTGGACTGTTTTTT.

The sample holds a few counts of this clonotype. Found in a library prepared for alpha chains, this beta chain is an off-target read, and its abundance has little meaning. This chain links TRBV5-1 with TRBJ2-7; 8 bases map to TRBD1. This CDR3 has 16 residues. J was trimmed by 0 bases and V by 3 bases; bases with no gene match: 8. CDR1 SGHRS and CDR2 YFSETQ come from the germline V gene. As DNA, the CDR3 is TGCGCCAGCAGCTGGGCCGGGACAGGCTACTCCTACGAGCAGTACTTC. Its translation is CASSWAGTGYSYEQYF. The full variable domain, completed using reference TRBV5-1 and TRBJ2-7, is KAGVTQTPRYLIKTRGQQVTLSCSPISGHRSVSWYQQTPGQGLQFLFEYFSETQRNKGNFPGRFSGRQFSNSRSEMNVSTLELGDSALYLCASSWAGTGYSYEQYFGPGTRLTVT.

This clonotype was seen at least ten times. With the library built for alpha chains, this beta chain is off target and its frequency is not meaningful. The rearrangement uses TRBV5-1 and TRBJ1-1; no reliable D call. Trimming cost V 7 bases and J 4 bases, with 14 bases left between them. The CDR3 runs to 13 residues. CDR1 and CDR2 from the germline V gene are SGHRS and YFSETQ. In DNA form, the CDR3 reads TGCGCCAGCGGCGATCAGGAGGGCACTGAAGCTTTCTTT. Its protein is CASGDQEGTEAFF.

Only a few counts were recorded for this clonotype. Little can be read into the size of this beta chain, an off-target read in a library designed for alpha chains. CDR3 loop: CASTRPGRPGELFF. For the CDR3, the DNA is TGTGCCAGCACTAGGCCGGGACGCCCCGGGGAGCTGTTTTTT. The chain combines TRBV7-2 with TRBJ2-2; tentatively, D is TRBD1 or TRBD2 (5 bases each). Germline CDR1 is SGHTA and CDR2 is FQGNSA. The CDR3 has 14 amino acids. Trimming took 7 bases from V and 6 from J, leaving 15 bases between them.

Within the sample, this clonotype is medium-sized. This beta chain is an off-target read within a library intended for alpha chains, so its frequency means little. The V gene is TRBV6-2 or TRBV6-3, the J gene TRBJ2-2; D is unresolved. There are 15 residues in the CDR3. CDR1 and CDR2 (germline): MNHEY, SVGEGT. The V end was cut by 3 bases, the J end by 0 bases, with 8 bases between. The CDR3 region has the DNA TGTGCCAGCAGTTATCAGTTAGCGAACACCGGGGAGCTGTTTTTT. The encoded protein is CASSYQLANTGELFF.

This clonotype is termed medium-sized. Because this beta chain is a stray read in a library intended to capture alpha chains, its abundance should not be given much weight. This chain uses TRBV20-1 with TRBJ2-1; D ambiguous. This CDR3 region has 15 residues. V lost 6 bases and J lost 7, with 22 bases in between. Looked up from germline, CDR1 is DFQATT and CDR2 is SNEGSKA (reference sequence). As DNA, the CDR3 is TGCAGTGCCAACTTGAATGGGCCTGGGTGGAATGAGCAGTTCTTC. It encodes CSANLNGPGWNEQFF.

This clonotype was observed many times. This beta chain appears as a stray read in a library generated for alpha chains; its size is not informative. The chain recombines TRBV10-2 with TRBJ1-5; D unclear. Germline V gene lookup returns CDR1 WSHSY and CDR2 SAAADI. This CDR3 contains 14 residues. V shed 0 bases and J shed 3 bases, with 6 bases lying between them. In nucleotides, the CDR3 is TGCGCCAGCAGTGAGTCCCCAAACAATCAGCCCCAGCATTTT. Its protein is CASSESPNNQPQHF.

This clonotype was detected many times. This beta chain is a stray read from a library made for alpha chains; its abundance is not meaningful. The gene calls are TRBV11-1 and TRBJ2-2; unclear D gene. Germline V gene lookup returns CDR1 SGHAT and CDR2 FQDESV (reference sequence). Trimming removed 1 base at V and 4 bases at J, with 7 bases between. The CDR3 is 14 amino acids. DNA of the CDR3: TGTGCCAGCAGCTTAGTATCAGGCACCGGGGAGCTGTTTTTT. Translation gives CASSLVSGTGELFF.

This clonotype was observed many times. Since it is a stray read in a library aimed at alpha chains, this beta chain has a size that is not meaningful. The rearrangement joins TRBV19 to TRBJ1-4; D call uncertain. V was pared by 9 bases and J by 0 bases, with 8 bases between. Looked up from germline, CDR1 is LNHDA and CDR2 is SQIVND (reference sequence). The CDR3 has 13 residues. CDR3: CASTIATNEKLFF. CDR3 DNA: TGTGCCAGCACCATCGCAACTAATGAAAAACTGTTTTTT.

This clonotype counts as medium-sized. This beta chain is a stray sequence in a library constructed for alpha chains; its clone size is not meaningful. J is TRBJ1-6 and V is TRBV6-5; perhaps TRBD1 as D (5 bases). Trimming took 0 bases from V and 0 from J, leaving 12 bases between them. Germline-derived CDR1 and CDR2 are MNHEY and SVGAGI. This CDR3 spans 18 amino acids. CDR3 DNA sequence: TGTGCCAGCAGTTACTCGAGGGCTGGGGGCTCCTATAATTCACCCCTCCACTTT. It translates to CASSYSRAGGSYNSPLHF.

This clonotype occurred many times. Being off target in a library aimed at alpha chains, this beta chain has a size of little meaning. The CDR3 DNA reads as TGCAGTGCTAGAAGGGAGGGTGAGCAGTACTTC. Its translation: CSARREGEQYF. This chain joins TRBV20-1 and TRBJ2-7; 7 bases are shared with TRBD2. Germline V gene sequence: CDR1 DFQATT, CDR2 SNEGSKA (reference sequence). There are 11 residues in the CDR3. Unmatched junction bases numbered 2, after V lost 2 bases and J lost 7 bases.